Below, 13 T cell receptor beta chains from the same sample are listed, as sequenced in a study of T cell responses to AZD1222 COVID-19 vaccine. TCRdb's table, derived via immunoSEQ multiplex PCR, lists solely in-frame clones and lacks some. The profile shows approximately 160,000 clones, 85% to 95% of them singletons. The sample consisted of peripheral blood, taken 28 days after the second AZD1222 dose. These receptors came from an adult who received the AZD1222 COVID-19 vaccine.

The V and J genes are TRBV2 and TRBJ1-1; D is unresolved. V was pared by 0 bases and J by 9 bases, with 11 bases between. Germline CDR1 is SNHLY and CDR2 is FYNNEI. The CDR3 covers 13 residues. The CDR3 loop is CASSEAVVTQAFF. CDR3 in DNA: TGTGCCAGCAGTGAAGCGGTGGTGACTCAAGCTTTCTTT.

CDR3 protein: CASSPSGVSGQFF. The CDR3 DNA reads TGTGCCAGCAGTCCCTCCGGAGTTTCGGGGCAGTTCTTC. The V gene is TRBV6-6, the J gene TRBJ2-1; D uncertain. Trimming took 5 bases from V and 12 from J, leaving 17 bases between them. Germline CDR1 MNHNY, CDR2 SVGAGI (reference sequence). This CDR3 has 13 amino acids.

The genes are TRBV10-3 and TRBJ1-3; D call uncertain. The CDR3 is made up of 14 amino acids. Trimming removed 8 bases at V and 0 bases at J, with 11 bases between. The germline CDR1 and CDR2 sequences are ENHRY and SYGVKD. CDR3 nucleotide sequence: TGTGCCATCGGGAACAGCGGCTCTGGAAACACCATATATTTT. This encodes CAIGNSGSGNTIYF.

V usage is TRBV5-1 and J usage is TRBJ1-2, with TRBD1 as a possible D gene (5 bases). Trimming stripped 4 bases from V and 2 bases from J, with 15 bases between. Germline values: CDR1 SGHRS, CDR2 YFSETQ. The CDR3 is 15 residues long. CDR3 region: CASSPGLGRNYGYTF. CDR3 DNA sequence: TGCGCCAGCAGCCCGGGACTAGGGCGAAACTATGGCTACACCTTC.

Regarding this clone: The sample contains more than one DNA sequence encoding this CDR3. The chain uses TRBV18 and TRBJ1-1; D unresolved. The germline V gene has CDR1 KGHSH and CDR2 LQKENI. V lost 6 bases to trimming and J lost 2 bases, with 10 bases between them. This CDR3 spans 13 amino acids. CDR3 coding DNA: TGTGCCAGCTCCAGAACAGATAACACTGAAGCTTTCTTT. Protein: CASSRTDNTEAFF.

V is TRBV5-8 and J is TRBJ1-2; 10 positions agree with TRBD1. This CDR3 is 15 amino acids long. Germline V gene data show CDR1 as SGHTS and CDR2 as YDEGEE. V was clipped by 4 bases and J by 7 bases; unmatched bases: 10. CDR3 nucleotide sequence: TGTGCCAGCAGCCAACCGGGACAGGGGCCGCTTGGCTACACCTTC. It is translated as CASSQPGQGPLGYTF.

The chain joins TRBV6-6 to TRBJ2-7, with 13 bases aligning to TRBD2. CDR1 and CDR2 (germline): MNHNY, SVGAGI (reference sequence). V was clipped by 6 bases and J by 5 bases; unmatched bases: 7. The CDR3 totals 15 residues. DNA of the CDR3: TGTGCCAGCAGCCAAAGGACTAGCGGGAGTAACGAGCAGTACTTC. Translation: CASSQRTSGSNEQYF.

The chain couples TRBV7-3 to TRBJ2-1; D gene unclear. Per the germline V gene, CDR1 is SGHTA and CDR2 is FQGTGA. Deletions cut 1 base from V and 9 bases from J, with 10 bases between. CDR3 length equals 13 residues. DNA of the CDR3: TGTGCCAGCAGCTTAAACGAGGTCGGTGAGCAGTTCTTC. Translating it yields CASSLNEVGEQFF.

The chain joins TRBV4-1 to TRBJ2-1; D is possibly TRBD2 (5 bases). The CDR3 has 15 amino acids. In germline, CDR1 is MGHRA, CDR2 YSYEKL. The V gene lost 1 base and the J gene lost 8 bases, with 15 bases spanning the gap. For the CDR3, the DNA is TGCGCCAGCAGCCAAGGAGACCTTGAGGGTGATGAGCAGTTCTTC. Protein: CASSQGDLEGDEQFF.

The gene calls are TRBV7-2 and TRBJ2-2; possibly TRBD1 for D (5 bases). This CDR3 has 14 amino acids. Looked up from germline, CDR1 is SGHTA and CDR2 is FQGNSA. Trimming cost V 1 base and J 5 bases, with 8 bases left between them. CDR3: CASSLGAGTGELFF. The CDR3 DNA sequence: TGTGCCAGCAGCTTAGGGGCAGGGACCGGGGAGCTGTTTTTT. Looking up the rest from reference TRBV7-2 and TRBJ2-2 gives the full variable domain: GAGVSQSPSNKVTEKGKDVELRCDPISGHTALYWYRQSLGQGLEFLIYFQGNSAPDKSGLPSDRFSAERTGGSVSTLTIQRTQQEDSAVYLCASSLGAGTGELFFGEGSRLTVL.

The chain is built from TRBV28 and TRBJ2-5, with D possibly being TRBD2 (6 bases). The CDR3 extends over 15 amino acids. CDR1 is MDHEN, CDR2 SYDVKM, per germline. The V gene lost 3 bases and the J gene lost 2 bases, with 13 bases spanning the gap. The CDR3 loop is CASSLARGGQETQYF. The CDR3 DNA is TGTGCCAGCAGTTTGGCCCGGGGAGGACAAGAGACCCAGTACTTC.

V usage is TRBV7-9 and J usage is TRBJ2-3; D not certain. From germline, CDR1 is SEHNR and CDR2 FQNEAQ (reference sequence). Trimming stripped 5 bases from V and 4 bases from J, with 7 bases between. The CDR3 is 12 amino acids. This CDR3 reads CASSPSADTQYF. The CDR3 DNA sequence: TGTGCCAGCAGCCCATCGGCAGATACGCAGTATTTT.

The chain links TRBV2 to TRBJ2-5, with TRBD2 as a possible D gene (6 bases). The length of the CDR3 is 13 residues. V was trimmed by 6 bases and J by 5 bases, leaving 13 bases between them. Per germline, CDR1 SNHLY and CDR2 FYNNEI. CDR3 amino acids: CASRGTGEETQYF. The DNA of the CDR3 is TGTGCCAGCAGAGGGACGGGGGAGGAGACCCAGTACTTC.